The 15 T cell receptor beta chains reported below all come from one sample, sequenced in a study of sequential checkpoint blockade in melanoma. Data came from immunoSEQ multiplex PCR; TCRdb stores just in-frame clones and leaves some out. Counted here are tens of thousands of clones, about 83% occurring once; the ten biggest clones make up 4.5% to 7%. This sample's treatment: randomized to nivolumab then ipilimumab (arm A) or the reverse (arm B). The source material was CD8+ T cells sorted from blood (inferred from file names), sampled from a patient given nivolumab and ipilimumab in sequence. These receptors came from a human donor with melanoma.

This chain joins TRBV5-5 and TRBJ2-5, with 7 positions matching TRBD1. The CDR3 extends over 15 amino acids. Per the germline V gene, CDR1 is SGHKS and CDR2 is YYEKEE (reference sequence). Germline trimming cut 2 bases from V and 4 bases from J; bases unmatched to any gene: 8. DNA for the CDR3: TGTGCCAGCAGCTTACTAGGGGGCGCGGGAGAGACCCAGTACTTC. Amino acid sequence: CASSLLGGAGETQYF.

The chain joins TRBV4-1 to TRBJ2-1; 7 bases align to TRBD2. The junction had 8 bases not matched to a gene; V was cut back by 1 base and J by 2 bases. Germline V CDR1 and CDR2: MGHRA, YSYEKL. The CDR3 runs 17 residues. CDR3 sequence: CASSQGGGSLPYNEQFF. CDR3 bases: TGCGCCAGCAGCCAAGGTGGCGGGAGCCTACCCTACAATGAGCAGTTCTTC.

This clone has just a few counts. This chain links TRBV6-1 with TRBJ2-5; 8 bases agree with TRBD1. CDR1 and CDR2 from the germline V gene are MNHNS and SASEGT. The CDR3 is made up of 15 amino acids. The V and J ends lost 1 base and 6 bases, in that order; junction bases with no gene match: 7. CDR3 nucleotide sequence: TGTGCCAGCAGTGAAGAAGGTTCAGGGGGCAAGACCCAGTACTTC. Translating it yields CASSEEGSGGKTQYF.

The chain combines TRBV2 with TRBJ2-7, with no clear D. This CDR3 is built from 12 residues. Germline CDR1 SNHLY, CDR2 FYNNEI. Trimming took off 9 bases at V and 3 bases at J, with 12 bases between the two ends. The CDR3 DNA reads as TGTGCCAGTACTGGGCTCTTCTACGAGCAGTACTTC. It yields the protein CASTGLFYEQYF.

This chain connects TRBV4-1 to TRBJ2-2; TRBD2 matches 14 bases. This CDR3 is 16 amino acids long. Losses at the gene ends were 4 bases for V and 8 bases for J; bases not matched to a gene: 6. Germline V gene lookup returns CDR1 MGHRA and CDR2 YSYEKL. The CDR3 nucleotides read TGCGCCAGCAGCCTCGGGACTAGCGGGGGATCAGGGGAGCTGTTTTTT. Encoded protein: CASSLGTSGGSGELFF.

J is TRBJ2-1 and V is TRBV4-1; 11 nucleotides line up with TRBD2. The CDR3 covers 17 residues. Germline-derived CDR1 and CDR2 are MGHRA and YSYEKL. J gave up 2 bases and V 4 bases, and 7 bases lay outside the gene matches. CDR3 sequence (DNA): TGCGCCAGCAGCCCGGGAGGTAGCGGGGGGGCCTACAATGAGCAGTTCTTC. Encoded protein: CASSPGGSGGAYNEQFF.

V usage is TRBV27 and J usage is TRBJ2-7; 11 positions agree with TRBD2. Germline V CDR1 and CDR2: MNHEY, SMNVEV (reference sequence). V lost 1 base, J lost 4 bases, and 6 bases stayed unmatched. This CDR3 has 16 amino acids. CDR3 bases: TGTGCCAGCAGTTTATATCCTAGCGGGAGGATGTACGAGCAGTACTTC. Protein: CASSLYPSGRMYEQYF.

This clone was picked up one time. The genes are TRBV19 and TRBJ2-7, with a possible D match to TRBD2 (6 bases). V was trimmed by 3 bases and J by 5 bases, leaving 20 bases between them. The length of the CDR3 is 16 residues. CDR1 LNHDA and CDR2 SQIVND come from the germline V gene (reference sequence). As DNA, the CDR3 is TGTGCCAGTAGTATGGGAGTGGCTAGCGCAGAGGACGAGCAGTACTTC. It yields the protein CASSMGVASAEDEQYF.

This CDR3 reads CASSQAQFGSSGTGELFF. In nucleotides, the CDR3 is TGCGCCAGCAGCCAAGCCCAATTTGGGTCTAGCGGGACCGGGGAGCTGTTTTTT. V and J are TRBV4-1 and TRBJ2-2, with TRBD2 matching 8 bases. The germline CDR1 and CDR2 sequences are MGHRA and YSYEKL. The trim removed 1 base at V and 5 bases at J, leaving 12 bases unmatched. The CDR3 spans 18 residues.

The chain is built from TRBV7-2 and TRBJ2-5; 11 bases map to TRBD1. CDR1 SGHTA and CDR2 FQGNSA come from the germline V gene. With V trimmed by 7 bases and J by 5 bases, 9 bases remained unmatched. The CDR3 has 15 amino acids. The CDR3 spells CASTAGTGGRETQYF. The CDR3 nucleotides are TGTGCCAGCACCGCTGGGACAGGGGGAAGGGAGACCCAGTACTTC. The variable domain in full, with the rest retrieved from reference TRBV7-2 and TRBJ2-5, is GAGVSQSPSNKVTEKGKDVELRCDPISGHTALYWYRQSLGQGLEFLIYFQGNSAPDKSGLPSDRFSAERTGGSVSTLTIQRTQQEDSAVYLCASTAGTGGRETQYFGPGTRLLVL.

CDR3: CASSHVGPTEAFF. CDR3 bases: TGCGCCAGCAGCCACGTCGGTCCCACTGAAGCTTTCTTT. V and J are TRBV4-1 and TRBJ1-1, with D unresolved. CDR1 MGHRA and CDR2 YSYEKL come from the germline V gene. This CDR3 region has 13 residues. Trimming pared 3 bases from V and 4 bases from J, leaving 9 bases between.

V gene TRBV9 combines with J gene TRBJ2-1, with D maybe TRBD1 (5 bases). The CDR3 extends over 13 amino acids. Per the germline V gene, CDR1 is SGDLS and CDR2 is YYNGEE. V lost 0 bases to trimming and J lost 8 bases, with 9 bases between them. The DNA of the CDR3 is TGTGCCAGCAGCGTAGGCTCAGGGTATGAGCAGTTCTTC. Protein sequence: CASSVGSGYEQFF.

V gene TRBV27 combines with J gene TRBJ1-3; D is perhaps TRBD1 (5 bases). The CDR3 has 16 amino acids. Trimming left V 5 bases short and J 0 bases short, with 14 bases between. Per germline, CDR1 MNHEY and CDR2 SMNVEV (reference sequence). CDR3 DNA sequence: TGTGCCAGCAGTCCCCGGTGGGGCTACTCTGGAAACACCATATATTTT. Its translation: CASSPRWGYSGNTIYF.

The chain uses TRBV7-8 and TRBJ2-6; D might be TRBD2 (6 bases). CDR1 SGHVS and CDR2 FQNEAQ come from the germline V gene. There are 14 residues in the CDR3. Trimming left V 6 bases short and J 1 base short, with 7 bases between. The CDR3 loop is CASREGSGANVLTF. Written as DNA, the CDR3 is TGTGCCAGCAGGGAGGGTTCTGGGGCCAACGTCCTGACTTTC.

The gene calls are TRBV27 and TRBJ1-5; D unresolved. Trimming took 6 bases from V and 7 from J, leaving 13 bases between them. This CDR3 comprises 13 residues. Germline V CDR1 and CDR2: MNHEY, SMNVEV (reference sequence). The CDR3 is CASSGSASQPQHF. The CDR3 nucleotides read TGTGCCAGCAGCGGGTCCGCCTCCCAGCCCCAGCATTTT.